This TCR beta chain was identified in a study of control samples from healthy donors and cancer patients. The CDR3 totals 11 residues. Germline V gives CDR1 SGDLS, CDR2 YYNGEE. V lost 5 bases and J lost 5, with 7 bases in between. Here immunoSEQ multiplex PCR was the method, and the copy in TCRdb shows in-frame clones only, minus some. The sample records about 170,000 clones, 94% being singletons. The clonotype originates from a woman between 18 and 30 years old in good health. V gene TRBV9 combines with J gene TRBJ1-2; D is ambiguous. Sequencing was done on a sample of blood. DNA for the CDR3: TGTGCCAGCAGGCTCCATTATGGCTACACCTTC. Translation gives CASRLHYGYTF.